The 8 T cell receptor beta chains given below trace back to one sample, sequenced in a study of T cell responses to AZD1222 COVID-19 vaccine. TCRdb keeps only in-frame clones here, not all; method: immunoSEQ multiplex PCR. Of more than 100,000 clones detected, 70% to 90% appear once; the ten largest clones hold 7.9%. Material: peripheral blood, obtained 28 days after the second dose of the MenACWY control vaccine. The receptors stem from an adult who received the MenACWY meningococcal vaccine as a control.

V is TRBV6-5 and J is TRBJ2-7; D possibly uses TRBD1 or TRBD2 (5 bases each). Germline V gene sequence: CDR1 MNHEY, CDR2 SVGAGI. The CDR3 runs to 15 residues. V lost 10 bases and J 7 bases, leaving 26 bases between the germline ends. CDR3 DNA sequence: TGTGCCACTCAACGAGGGACCGATGGGGGTTGGGAGCAGTACTTC. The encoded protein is CATQRGTDGGWEQYF.

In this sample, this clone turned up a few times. CDR3 bases: TGTGCCAGCAGCGTAGAAGGGGGCCCCATTGTCGGGGAGCTGTTTTTT. Amino acid sequence: CASSVEGGPIVGELFF. The J gene is TRBJ2-2, the V gene TRBV9; 7 bases line up with TRBD1. This CDR3 is built from 16 residues. The junction had 9 bases not matched to a gene; V was cut back by 0 bases and J by 7 bases. CDR1 and CDR2 from the germline V gene are SGDLS and YYNGEE. The entire variable domain, with the rest obtained from reference TRBV9 and TRBJ2-2, is as follows: DSGVTQTPKHLITATGQRVTLRCSPRSGDLSVYWYQQSLDQGLQFLIQYYNGEERAKGNILERFSAQQFPDLHSELNLSSLELGDSALYFCASSVEGGPIVGELFFGEGSRLTVL.

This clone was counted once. The CDR3 sequence is CASSQMRNQPQHF. The CDR3 DNA reads TGTGCCAGCAGCCAAATGAGGAATCAGCCCCAGCATTTT. The V gene is TRBV3-1 (or the pseudogene TRBV3-2), the J gene TRBJ1-5; the D is unclear. Germline V CDR1 and CDR2: LGHDT, YNNKEL (reference sequence). Trimming left V 2 bases short and J 4 bases short, with 6 bases between. The CDR3 covers 13 residues.

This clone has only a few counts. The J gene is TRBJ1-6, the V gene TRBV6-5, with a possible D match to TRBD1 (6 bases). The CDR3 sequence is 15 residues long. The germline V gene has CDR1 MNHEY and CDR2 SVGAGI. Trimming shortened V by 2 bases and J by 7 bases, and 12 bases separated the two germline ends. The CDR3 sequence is CASSYRQGKNSPLHF. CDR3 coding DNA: TGTGCCAGCAGTTACAGGCAGGGGAAAAATTCACCCCTCCACTTT.

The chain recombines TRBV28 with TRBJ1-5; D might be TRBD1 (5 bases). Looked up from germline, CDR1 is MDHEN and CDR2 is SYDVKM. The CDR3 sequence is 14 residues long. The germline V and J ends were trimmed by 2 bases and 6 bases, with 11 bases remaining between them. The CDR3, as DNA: TGTGCCAGCAGTTTAGGGGCAGGGAGTCAGCCCCAGCATTTT. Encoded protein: CASSLGAGSQPQHF.

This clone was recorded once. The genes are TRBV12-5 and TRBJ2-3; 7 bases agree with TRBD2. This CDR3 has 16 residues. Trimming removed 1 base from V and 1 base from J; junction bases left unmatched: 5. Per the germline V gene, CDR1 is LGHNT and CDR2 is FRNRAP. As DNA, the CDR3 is TGTGCTAGTGGTTTGGATATTCGGGGGGGCACAGATACGCAGTATTTT. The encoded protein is CASGLDIRGGTDTQYF.

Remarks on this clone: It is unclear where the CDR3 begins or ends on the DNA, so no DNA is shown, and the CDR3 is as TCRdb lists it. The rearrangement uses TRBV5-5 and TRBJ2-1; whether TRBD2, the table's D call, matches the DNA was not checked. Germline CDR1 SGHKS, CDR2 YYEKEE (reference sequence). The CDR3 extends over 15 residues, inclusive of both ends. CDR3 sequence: CASSYTFGWLNEQFF.

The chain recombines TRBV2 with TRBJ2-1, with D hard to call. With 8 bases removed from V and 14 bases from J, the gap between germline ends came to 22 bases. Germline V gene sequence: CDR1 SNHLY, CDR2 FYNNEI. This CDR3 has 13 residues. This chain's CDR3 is CASYSLTRPLEFF. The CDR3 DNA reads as TGTGCCAGCTATTCGCTAACACGCCCCTTGGAGTTCTTC.